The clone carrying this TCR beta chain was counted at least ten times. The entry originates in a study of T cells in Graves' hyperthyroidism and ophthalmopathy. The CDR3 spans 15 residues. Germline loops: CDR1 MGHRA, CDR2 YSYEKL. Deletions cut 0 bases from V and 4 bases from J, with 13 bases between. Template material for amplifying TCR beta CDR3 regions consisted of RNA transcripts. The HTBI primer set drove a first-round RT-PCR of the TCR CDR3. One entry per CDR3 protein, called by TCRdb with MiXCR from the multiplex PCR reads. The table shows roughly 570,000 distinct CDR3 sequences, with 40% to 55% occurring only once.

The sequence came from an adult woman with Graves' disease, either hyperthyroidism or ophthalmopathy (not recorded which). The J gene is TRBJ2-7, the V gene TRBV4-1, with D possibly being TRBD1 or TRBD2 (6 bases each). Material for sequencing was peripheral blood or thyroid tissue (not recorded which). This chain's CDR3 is CASSQEEGGTYEQYF. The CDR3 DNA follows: TGCGCCAGCAGCCAAGAAGAGGGGGGTACTTACGAGCAGTACTTC.